This T cell receptor (beta chain) derives from a study of persistence of HIV-infected CD4 T cells. A word on this clone: Its specificity is not known.

The stimulus was an HIV-1 Gag 15-mer peptide pool, about 1 ug/peptide/mL. Sorting of responding CD4+ T cells relied on upregulated CD40 ligand together with CD69. The V end was cut by 5 bases, the J end by 3 bases, with 14 bases between. Germline CDR1 reads SEHNR; CDR2 reads FQNEAQ (reference sequence). The CDR3 sequence is 14 residues long. Sequencing used immunoSEQ version 4 in survey mode. Each sample used up to 1 ug genomic DNA diluted to about 10 ng/uL. Data came from immunoSEQ multiplex PCR; TCRdb stores just in-frame clones and leaves some out. The repertoire includes tens of thousands of clones, about 74% of them detected once, and around 2% sits in the top ten.

The receptor was derived from an adult man with HIV who was CMV-seropositive. V and J are TRBV7-9 and TRBJ2-7; weak D call: TRBD2 (5 bases). This material consisted of CD4+ T cells sorted from PBMCs after approximately 19-hour stimulation, taken from a patient who received antiretroviral therapy. The CDR3 sequence is CASSREGDFYEQYF. For the CDR3, the DNA is TGTGCCAGCAGCCGGGAAGGTGATTTCTACGAGCAGTACTTC.